The 32 T cell receptor beta chains presented below share a single source sample, sequenced in a study of T cell repertoires in cytomegalovirus infection. TCRdb processed the reads anew with MiXCR; each CDR3 protein has one entry. The table includes about 180,000 distinct CDR3 sequences, roughly 14% detected once. The source material was PBMCs. All receptors come from a human donor in good health (CMV status not recorded). Some clones in this sample may be carry-over from other donors' samples.

J is TRBJ1-1 and V is TRBV6-1; no clear D gene. Trimming shortened V by 8 bases and J by 1 base, and 5 bases separated the two germline ends. There are 11 residues in the CDR3. The V gene's germline CDR1 is MNHNS and CDR2 SASEGT. As DNA, the CDR3 is TGTGCCAGCGTCCGGAACACTGAAGCTTTCTTT. Protein sequence: CASVRNTEAFF.

This clonotype was seen at least ten times. This chain connects TRBV7-9 to TRBJ2-3; tentatively, D is TRBD2 (6 bases). CDR1 and CDR2 (germline): SEHNR, FQNEAQ (reference sequence). V gave up 1 base and J gave up 4 bases, with 9 bases separating them. This CDR3 comprises 14 residues. The CDR3 reads CASSLVGEADTQYF. Written as DNA, the CDR3 is TGTGCCAGCAGCTTAGTCGGGGAGGCAGATACGCAGTATTTT.

This clonotype was observed many times. The chain has TRBV29-1 and TRBJ2-3; 7 bases are shared with TRBD2. Germline loops: CDR1 SQVTM, CDR2 ANQGSEA. After removal of 5 bases from V and 4 bases from J, the junction contained 6 bases not matched to a gene. There are 13 residues in the CDR3. CDR3 in DNA: TGCAGCGTTCGGACTAGTAGGTCAGATACGCAGTATTTT. Encoded protein: CSVRTSRSDTQYF.

The chain couples TRBV27 to TRBJ1-1, with 8 nucleotides matching TRBD1. CDR1 is MNHEY and CDR2 is SMNVEV in the germline V gene (reference sequence). The CDR3 extends over 13 amino acids. The trim removed 1 base at V and 8 bases at J, leaving 3 bases unmatched. CDR3 loop: CASSLFPGGEAFF. The CDR3 DNA reads as TGTGCCAGCAGTTTATTTCCAGGGGGCGAAGCTTTCTTT.

In this sample, this clonotype turned up many times. The rearrangement uses TRBV7-2 and TRBJ2-1, with 9 positions matching TRBD2. V lost 2 bases to trimming and J lost 7 bases; unmatched junction nucleotides: 9. Germline CDR1 reads SGHTA; CDR2 reads FQGNSA. CDR3 size: 16 residues. Here the CDR3 DNA reads TGTGCCAGCAGCTTAATCAGGTCGCTAGCGGGGAATGAGCAGTTCTTC. Its protein product is CASSLIRSLAGNEQFF. Full variable domain (missing parts from reference TRBV7-2 and TRBJ2-1): GAGVSQSPSNKVTEKGKDVELRCDPISGHTALYWYRQSLGQGLEFLIYFQGNSAPDKSGLPSDRFSAERTGGSVSTLTIQRTQQEDSAVYLCASSLIRSLAGNEQFFGPGTRLTVL.

The chain is built from TRBV28 and TRBJ1-2, with a tentative D call TRBD1 (6 bases). Germline V CDR1 and CDR2: MDHEN, SYDVKM. The CDR3 is made up of 14 amino acids. V lost 3 bases and J 5 bases, leaving 13 bases between the germline ends. DNA for the CDR3: TGTGCCAGCAGTTTCACGGGGGCTGGATATGGCTACACCTTC. It encodes CASSFTGAGYGYTF.

Concerning this clonotype: The germline gene is not matched at one end of the junction; a read error may be the cause. This chain links TRBV29-1 with TRBJ1-1; TRBD1 might be the D (6 bases). Germline V CDR1 and CDR2: SQVTM, ANQGSEA. CDR3 size: 15 residues. This CDR3 reads CSVGRIGKGGTEALF. CDR3 sequence (DNA): TGCAGCGTTGGACGGATTGGTAAGGGGGGCACTGAAGCTCTCTTT. Supplemented by reference TRBV29-1 and TRBJ1-1, the full variable domain reads SAVISQKPSRDICQRGTSLTIQCQVDSQVTMMFWYRQQPGQSLTLIATANQGSEATYESGFVIDKFPISRPNLTFSTLTVSNMSPEDSSIYLCSVGRIGKGGTEALFGQGTRLTVV.

This chain links TRBV9 with TRBJ1-1; the D is unclear. The V gene lost 4 bases and the J gene lost 2 bases, with 12 bases spanning the gap. CDR3 length: 14 residues. Germline V gene data show CDR1 as SGDLS and CDR2 as YYNGEE. The CDR3 nucleotides are TGTGCCAGCAGCCCTAGCCCGATCAACACTGAAGCTTTCTTT. It encodes CASSPSPINTEAFF.

The rearrangement uses TRBV28 and TRBJ1-5, with 9 bases lining up with TRBD1. This CDR3 has 15 amino acids. The germline CDR1 and CDR2 sequences are MDHEN and SYDVKM. Trimming cost V 9 bases and J 7 bases; bases outside gene matches: 13. CDR3 region: CASRSPTGGGQPQHF. The CDR3 coding sequence is TGTGCCAGTCGTTCCCCGACAGGGGGAGGACAGCCCCAGCATTTT.

This clonotype occurred many times. The chain combines TRBV28 with TRBJ1-4; TRBD1 matches 7 bases. In germline, CDR1 is MDHEN, CDR2 SYDVKM. V lost 4 bases and J lost 7; bases outside the gene matches: 6. CDR3 length equals 14 residues. CDR3: CASSSQGGGEKLFF. The DNA for the CDR3 is TGTGCCAGCAGTTCTCAGGGGGGAGGTGAAAAACTGTTTTTT.

The chain is built from TRBV28 and TRBJ2-7; D might be TRBD1 (5 bases). With 6 bases removed from V and 5 bases from J, the gap between germline ends came to 23 bases. The CDR3 totals 16 residues. In germline, CDR1 is MDHEN, CDR2 SYDVKM. The chain's CDR3 is CASRVWVRQGWDEQYF. Here the CDR3 DNA reads TGTGCCAGCAGGGTTTGGGTTCGGCAGGGCTGGGACGAGCAGTACTTC.

The chain combines TRBV28 with TRBJ2-1; the match to TRBD2 covers 14 bases. This CDR3 comprises 19 residues. CDR1 is MDHEN and CDR2 is SYDVKM in the germline V gene. Trimming took 5 bases from V and 7 from J; bases not matched to a gene: 16. The CDR3 is CASSTPTSGRALRENEQFF. CDR3 nucleotide sequence: TGTGCCAGCAGTACCCCGACTAGCGGGAGGGCCCTCCGCGAGAATGAGCAGTTCTTC.

The sample holds many counts of this clonotype. V and J are TRBV7-2 and TRBJ1-2; no clear D. V was shortened by 3 bases and J by 8 bases, with 7 bases between the two germline ends. This CDR3 comprises 11 residues. Per germline, CDR1 SGHTA and CDR2 FQGNSA. CDR3 residues: CASSFSHGYTF. The CDR3 bases are TGTGCCAGCAGCTTCTCTCACGGCTACACCTTC. The full variable domain, rest sourced from reference TRBV7-2 and TRBJ1-2, is GAGVSQSPSNKVTEKGKDVELRCDPISGHTALYWYRQSLGQGLEFLIYFQGNSAPDKSGLPSDRFSAERTGGSVSTLTIQRTQQEDSAVYLCASSFSHGYTFGSGTRLTVV.

At least ten counts were recorded for this clonotype. The DNA for the CDR3 is TGTGCCAGCAGCTTAGGGGCGGGAGGACGACTCTACGAGCAGTACTTC. Its translation is CASSLGAGGRLYEQYF. V usage is TRBV7-2 and J usage is TRBJ2-7; TRBD2 matches 8 bases. The CDR3 loop spans 16 amino acids. The germline V gene has CDR1 SGHTA and CDR2 FQGNSA. V was pared by 1 base and J by 3 bases, with 8 bases of the junction left unmatched.

The sample holds a few counts of this clonotype. This chain joins TRBV28 and TRBJ1-6; D call uncertain. CDR3 length equals 15 residues. The V end lost 7 bases, the J end lost 7 bases, and 17 bases lay between the germline ends. Germline V gene lookup returns CDR1 MDHEN and CDR2 SYDVKM. The DNA of the CDR3 is TGTGCCAGCACCTCTGGGCAGTTAAGGAATTCACCCCTCCACTTT. This gives the protein CASTSGQLRNSPLHF.

V and J are TRBV20-1 and TRBJ1-4, with 7 bases that match TRBD1. V lost 0 bases, J lost 8 bases, and 6 bases stayed unmatched. In germline, CDR1 is DFQATT, CDR2 SNEGSKA (reference sequence). CDR3 length: 14 amino acids. The CDR3 loop is CSAREEGAPEKLFF. The CDR3 DNA reads as TGCAGTGCTAGAGAGGAGGGGGCGCCGGAAAAACTGTTTTTT.

This clonotype was recorded once. The chain uses TRBV6-1 and TRBJ1-4, with 7 bases matching TRBD1. J lost 8 bases, V lost 6 bases, and 6 bases had no gene match. The germline CDR1 and CDR2 sequences are MNHNS and SASEGT. The CDR3 runs to 13 residues. CDR3 loop: CASRMTGIEKLFF. The CDR3, as DNA: TGTGCCAGCAGAATGACAGGGATCGAAAAACTGTTTTTT.

This clonotype was recorded at least ten times. The V gene is TRBV27, the J gene TRBJ2-5; weak D call: TRBD1 (6 bases). This CDR3 is 15 amino acids long. The V end was cut by 0 bases, the J end by 1 base, with 9 bases between. Looked up from germline, CDR1 is MNHEY and CDR2 is SMNVEV (reference sequence). This chain's CDR3 is CASSLSKGGQETQYF. CDR3 bases: TGTGCCAGCAGTTTATCGAAAGGGGGCCAAGAGACCCAGTACTTC.

This clonotype was seen more than once but under ten times. The chain uses TRBV11-1 and TRBJ2-1; tentative D call: TRBD2 (5 bases). The V gene lost 5 bases and the J gene lost 10 bases, with 15 bases spanning the gap. The CDR3 has 13 amino acids. The germline V gene has CDR1 SGHAT and CDR2 FQDESV (reference sequence). CDR3 nucleotides: TGTGCCAGCAGCCAAGACCCCGGCGGGGAGCAGTTCTTC. This sequence encodes CASSQDPGGEQFF.

This clonotype was counted between two and nine times. The chain joins TRBV19 to TRBJ1-6; 9 nucleotides agree with TRBD1. Germline V CDR1 and CDR2: LNHDA, SQIVND (reference sequence). The V segment lost 5 bases and the J segment 8 bases; nucleotides outside the gene matches: 4. This CDR3 comprises 14 residues. The CDR3 is CASSPRQGDSPLHF. The CDR3 nucleotides are TGTGCCAGTAGTCCCCGACAGGGGGATTCACCCCTCCACTTT. Drawing the rest from reference TRBV19 and TRBJ1-6, the complete variable domain is DGGITQSPKYLFRKEGQNVTLSCEQNLNHDAMYWYRQDPGQGLRLIYYSQIVNDFQKGDIAEGYSVSREKKESFPLTVTSAQKNPTAFYLCASSPRQGDSPLHFGNGTRLTVT.

This clonotype was seen repeatedly, ten times or more. The rearrangement links TRBV11-2 to TRBJ2-3; TRBD1 matches at 9 bases. V dropped 5 bases and J dropped 6; count of bases not matched to a gene: 9. Germline CDR1 and CDR2: SGHAT and FQNNGV. This CDR3 spans 15 amino acids. Here the CDR3 reads CASSRTGDQGDTQYF. The CDR3 bases are TGTGCCAGCAGCCGGACAGGGGACCAAGGGGATACGCAGTATTTT. Filled out from reference TRBV11-2 and TRBJ2-3, the complete variable domain reads EAGVAQSPRYKIIEKRQSVAFWCNPISGHATLYWYQQILGQGPKLLIQFQNNGVVDDSQLPKDRFSAERLKGVDSTLKIQPAKLEDSAVYLCASSRTGDQGDTQYFGPGTRLTVL.

This clonotype was counted at least ten times. The chain employs TRBV29-1 and TRBJ2-3; D possibly corresponds to TRBD2 (6 bases). Trimming pared 7 bases from V and 0 bases from J, leaving 26 bases between. The CDR3 is made up of 18 amino acids. Germline CDR1 reads SQVTM; CDR2 reads ANQGSEA. The CDR3 sequence is CSAGGPLPGDSSTDTQYF. Written as DNA, the CDR3 is TGCAGCGCCGGAGGGCCGCTACCCGGCGATTCTAGCACAGATACGCAGTATTTT.

Ten or more counts support this clonotype. This chain links TRBV7-2 with TRBJ1-3; D is undetermined. This CDR3 region has 15 residues. The germline V gene encodes CDR1 SGHTA and CDR2 FQGNSA. V lost 5 bases and J lost 3, with 14 bases in between. The CDR3 nucleotides are TGTGCCAGCAGCGCGGACGGAACGCTTGGAAACACCATATATTTT. Translating it yields CASSADGTLGNTIYF.

This clonotype was counted between two and nine times. The CDR3 DNA reads TGTGCCACCAGTGACCCAGGGCAGCCCCAGCATTTT. This gives the protein CATSDPGQPQHF. This chain joins TRBV24-1 and TRBJ1-5, with D possibly matching TRBD1 (5 bases). This CDR3 contains 12 residues. V gave up 4 bases and J gave up 7 bases, with 7 bases separating them. Germline values: CDR1 KGHDR, CDR2 SFDVKD.

This clonotype has at least ten counts. The chain has TRBV29-1 and TRBJ2-7, with 7 bases fitting TRBD1. CDR3 length equals 12 residues. In germline, CDR1 is SQVTM, CDR2 ANQGSEA. The V gene end was trimmed by 6 bases and the J gene end by 7 bases; junction bases not matched to a gene: 9. The CDR3, as DNA: TGCAGCGTGGACAGGTCCACCGGGGAGCAGTACTTC. Translating gives CSVDRSTGEQYF.

This clonotype was seen repeatedly, ten times or more. The V and J genes are TRBV7-3 and TRBJ2-3; 12 positions match TRBD2. The CDR3 is 15 residues long. The germline V gene has CDR1 SGHTA and CDR2 FQGTGA. Trimming cost V 5 bases and J 6 bases; bases outside gene matches: 6. The CDR3 DNA follows: TGTGCCAGCAGCCTCTGGACTAGCGGGGCGGATACGCAGTATTTT. Protein sequence: CASSLWTSGADTQYF.

This clonotype was recorded many times. The J gene is TRBJ2-3, the V gene TRBV7-2; D may correspond to TRBD1 or TRBD2 (5 bases each). Trimming shortened V by 8 bases and J by 2 bases, and 8 bases separated the two germline ends. CDR1 and CDR2 (germline): SGHTA, FQGNSA. CDR3 length: 12 residues. CDR3 DNA: TGTGCCAGCGGGGGTTACACAGATACGCAGTATTTT. It codes for CASGGYTDTQYF. Drawing the rest from reference TRBV7-2 and TRBJ2-3, the complete variable domain is GAGVSQSPSNKVTEKGKDVELRCDPISGHTALYWYRQSLGQGLEFLIYFQGNSAPDKSGLPSDRFSAERTGGSVSTLTIQRTQQEDSAVYLCASGGYTDTQYFGPGTRLTVL.

This clonotype was detected once. V and J are TRBV15 and TRBJ2-5; no clear D gene. The CDR3 is made up of 13 amino acids. CDR1 is LNHNV and CDR2 is YYDKDF in the germline V gene (reference sequence). V dropped 1 base and J dropped 5 bases, with 8 bases sitting between them. The CDR3 loop is CATSRGAAETQYF. In DNA, the CDR3 is TGTGCCACCAGCAGAGGCGCGGCGGAGACCCAGTACTTC.

The chain is built from TRBV14 and TRBJ2-5, with D unclear. Germline V gene sequence: CDR1 SGHDN, CDR2 FVKESK. The CDR3 spans 16 residues. V was shortened by 2 bases and J by 5 bases, with 18 bases between the two germline ends. The CDR3 nucleotides read TGTGCCAGCAGCCAATCTACGGAGCTCCTCTGGGAGACCCAGTACTTC. Translation gives CASSQSTELLWETQYF.

This clonotype has only a few counts. The rearrangement joins TRBV5-1 to TRBJ1-2, with D possibly TRBD1 on 6 matching bases. The germline V gene has CDR1 SGHRS and CDR2 YFSETQ. The CDR3 totals 15 residues. The V and J ends lost 0 bases and 5 bases respectively, with 14 bases between them. CDR3 amino acids: CASSLDRGVRYGYTF. CDR3 bases: TGCGCCAGCAGCTTGGATAGGGGGGTGAGGTATGGCTACACCTTC.

The chain employs TRBV29-1 and TRBJ1-1; 9 bases fit TRBD1. In germline, CDR1 is SQVTM, CDR2 ANQGSEA. The CDR3 is 15 residues long. V trimming: 7 bases; J trimming: 5 bases; junction bases outside the gene matches: 14. This CDR3 is CSGTSPGTGNTEAFF. In nucleotides, the CDR3 is TGCAGCGGTACCTCCCCCGGGACAGGGAATACTGAAGCTTTCTTT.

This clonotype was seen more than once but under ten times. J is TRBJ2-7 and V is TRBV20-1, with 9 nucleotides matching TRBD2. Trimming at V came to 2 bases and at J to 4 bases, leaving 9 bases not matched to a gene. CDR3 length: 15 residues. Germline-derived CDR1 and CDR2 are DFQATT and SNEGSKA (reference sequence). CDR3 nucleotides: TGCAGTGCTAGACCAACCCTAGCGGGATCATACGAGCAGTACTTC. Its translation: CSARPTLAGSYEQYF.